The source of this TCR beta chain is a study of T cell repertoires in aging, cancer and after chemotherapy. Study overall: Six age groups, ranging from 30 or younger to 70 or older, included the donors. Paired samples before and after chemotherapy came from glioblastoma patients receiving temozolomide-based therapy. Findings and caveats of the study: Median generation probability rose over the chemotherapy interval in each cancer cohort, suggesting rebound thymic output. No conclusions about immunological memory after chemotherapy can be drawn from the repertoire data.

TRB rearrangements spanning V, D and J were amplified using mixed TRB-A/B primers. One entry per CDR3 protein, called by TCRdb with MiXCR from the multiplex PCR reads. The data show over 2,000 distinct CDR3 sequences, with about 26% seen just once and over 5% held by the top ten. Amplification of TCR beta used genomic DNA extracted from peripheral blood. The CDR3 runs to 14 residues. V lost 5 bases and J 5 bases, leaving 18 bases between the germline ends. Germline V lookup: CDR1 GTSNPN, CDR2 SVGIG (reference sequence). As for this clonotype: Its antigen remains unknown.

The J gene is TRBJ1-1, the V gene TRBV30; TRBD1 might be the D (5 bases). The sample was blood. The receptor was derived from a human donor with a solid tumor. In DNA form, the CDR3 reads TGTGCCTGGCTGGGGTGGGGGAAGGGGACTGAAGCTTTCTTT. Translating gives CAWLGWGKGTEAFF.